A selection of T cell receptor beta chains follows, all from one sample in a study of post-analysis software for immune sequencing data. TCRdb re-analysed the PCR reads in MiXCR, keeping a single row per CDR3 protein. Of hundreds of thousands of distinct CDR3 sequences listed, 25% to 30% are singletons. Specimen: blood. All receptors come from a girl under 18 with multiple sclerosis. The CDR3 runs from the conserved cysteine through the conserved F or W. A D gene is named only where the DNA matches it firmly. Where a row states a size, it is once, few, many or the class of an expanded clone; other rows omit it.

. few TRBJ1-1 TRBV5-1 TGCGCCAGCAGACTAAATGCCCTCGACACTGAAGCTTTCTTT CASRLNALDTEAFF
TRBD1 few TRBJ1-2 TRBV9 TGTGCCAGCAGCGCGACAGGGCGCTATGGCTACACCTTC CASSATGRYGYTF
. . TRBJ2-7 TRBV28 TGTGCCAGCAGTTCCCCGGGACTTTACAATGAGCAGTACTTC CASSSPGLYNEQYF
. . TRBJ2-1 TRBV18 TGTGCCAGCTCACAGGGGTGGCAAAATGAGCAGTTCTTC CASSQGWQNEQFF
. . TRBJ2-1 TRBV7-2 TGTGCCAGCAGCTTAGAGTCTAGCCCCAGGGAAGAGCAGTTCTTC CASSLESSPREEQFF
. few TRBJ2-5 TRBV6-2/TRBV6-3 TGTGCCAGCACTAACAGGGAAGAGACCCAGTACTTC CASTNREETQYF
. . TRBJ1-2 TRBV6-1 TGTGCCAGCAGTGAAACGGGACTCCCAGGCTACACCTTC CASSETGLPGYTF
. . TRBJ2-5 TRBV7-2 TGTGCCAGCAGTTTAGAATCGGGACCCCCTGCAGAGACCCAGTACTTC CASSLESGPPAETQYF
TRBD1 few TRBJ2-7 TRBV9 TGTGCCAGCAGCCCCCAGAGAGGGGGCCACGAGCAGTACTTC CASSPQRGGHEQYF
TRBD2 . TRBJ2-7 TRBV6-1 TGTGCCAGCAGCCTGACTAGCGGGAGTTTCCTGAGCTCCTACGAGCAGTACTTC CASSLTSGSFLSSYEQYF
. few TRBJ2-2 TRBV5-6 TGTGCCAGCAGCACCACCGGGGAGCTGTTTTTT CASSTTGELFF
TRBD1 few TRBJ1-2 TRBV20-1 TGCAGTGAAACAGACCGGGACAGCTATGGCTACACCTTC CSETDRDSYGYTF
. few TRBJ2-3 TRBV11-2 TGTGCCAGCAACGCAGATACGCAGTATTTT CASNADTQYF
. few TRBJ2-7 TRBV20-1 TGCGCCCCGACGGGGGTCGACGAGCAGTACTTC CAPTGVDEQYF
TRBD2 . TRBJ2-7 TRBV11-2 TGTGCCAGCAGCCGGACTAGCGGGGAAGTCTCCTACGAGCAGTACTTC CASSRTSGEVSYEQYF
. many TRBJ2-7 TRBV10-3 TGTGCCATCAGTGATAGCAACCGGCGCAGGACCTACGAGCAGTACTTC CAISDSNRRRTYEQYF
TRBD1 . TRBJ1-1 TRBV3-1 TGTGCCAGCGTTATGGGGACAGGGAACACTGAAGCTTTCTTT CASVMGTGNTEAFF
. . TRBJ1-5 TRBV20-1 TGCAGTGCTAGCGAGAGATTGGATCAGCCCCAGCATTTT CSASERLDQPQHF
. . TRBJ2-5 TRBV13 TGTGCCAGCAGCTCTCGCTTGGAGGCCCCACCATACTTC CASSSRLEAPPYF
. . TRBJ1-2 TRBV12-3/TRBV12-4 TGTGCCAGCAGGGGTTCTAACTATGGCTACACCTTC CASRGSNYGYTF
TRBD1 few TRBJ2-1 TRBV7-2 TGTGCCAGCAGCTTAGTGGGGACAGGGGGCAATGAGCAGTTCTTC CASSLVGTGGNEQFF
TRBD2 . TRBJ2-7 TRBV6-2/TRBV6-3 TGTGCCGGCAGCCGACTAGCGGGAGCCTACGAGCAGTACTTC CAGSRLAGAYEQYF
. few TRBJ2-7 TRBV20-1 TGCAGTGCTAGCCAGCCCCAGGGGAGTCGGGACGAGCAGTACTTC CSASQPQGSRDEQYF
. . TRBJ1-5 TRBV6-2/TRBV6-3 TGTGCCAGCCAGGGGAGTAGCGCCAATCAGCCCCAGCATTTT CASQGSSANQPQHF
TRBD2 . TRBJ2-5 TRBV5-1 TGCGCCAGCAGCTTGGCGTTTGGCGCGGGGGGGAAAGAGACCCAGTACTTC CASSLAFGAGGKETQYF
. . TRBJ2-2 TRBV11-1 TGTGCCAGCCGTCGCACCGGGGAGCTGTTTTTT CASRRTGELFF
. many TRBJ2-7 TRBV4-3 TGCGCCAGCAGCCAAGAAACGGGAGCAATTGGCGAGCAGTACTTC CASSQETGAIGEQYF
. . TRBJ1-5 TRBV7-2 TGTGCCAGCACCTCTAGGGTGGGTGCCAATCAGCCCCAGCATTTT CASTSRVGANQPQHF
TRBD2 . TRBJ2-1 TRBV20-1 TGCAGTGCTAGACCGACTAGCGGTAACAACAATGAGCAGTTCTTC CSARPTSGNNNEQFF
TRBD1 . TRBJ1-2 TRBV4-2 TGTGCCAGCAGCCAAGATCTTGGCGACAGGGGGTTCGGACATGGCTACACCTTC CASSQDLGDRGFGHGYTF
TRBD2 . TRBJ2-1 TRBV27 TGTGCCAGCGGGCTAGCGGGGGGGGATGAGCAGTTCTTC CASGLAGGDEQFF
TRBD1 few TRBJ2-3 TRBV6-5 TGTGCCAGCAGCGGGACAGGCACAGATACGCAGTATTTT CASSGTGTDTQYF
. . TRBJ1-4 TRBV7-2 TGTGCCAGCAGCCCCTCTTCGTTTCAGGATGAAAAACGGTTTTTT CASSPSSFQDEKRFF
TRBD2 . TRBJ2-3 TRBV20-1 TGCAGTGCTAGTAGCGGGAGGCCTAGCACAGATACGCAGTATTTT CSASSGRPSTDTQYF
. . TRBJ1-2 TRBV14 TGTGCCAGCAGCCAAGTTGGGGGCATAGCCTATGGCTACACCTTC CASSQVGGIAYGYTF
. once TRBJ2-3 TRBV29-1 TGCAGCGTTGTTGGGGGCGGAAGCACAGATACGCAGTATTTT CSVVGGGSTDTQYF
. . TRBJ1-1 TRBV12-3/TRBV12-4 TGTGCCAGCAGCCCGACAGGTAGGCAGGACACTGAAGCTTTCTTT CASSPTGRQDTEAFF
TRBD2 few TRBJ2-5 TRBV12-3/TRBV12-4 TGTGCCAGCAGGGGAGGGGAACAAGAGACCCAGTACTTC CASRGGEQETQYF
. few TRBJ1-1 TRBV4-1 TGCGCCAGCAGCCAAGATCAGGGAGGGTACACTGAAGCTTTCTTT CASSQDQGGYTEAFF
. . TRBJ1-1 TRBV5-1 TGCGCCAGCATGTCGGTAATGAACACTGAAGCTTTCTTT CASMSVMNTEAFF
TRBD1 . TRBJ1-1 TRBV7-2 TGTGCCAGCACCTCCCTTAGGGGGACAGGGGGATTCAGGGGGAGGACTGAAGCTTTCTTT CASTSLRGTGGFRGRTEAFF
. many TRBJ2-7 TRBV29-1 TGCAGCGTTGAAGGTCGGAGCGAGCAGTACTTC CSVEGRSEQYF
. few TRBJ1-2 TRBV4-2 TGTGCCAGCAGCCATAACAGGTTTGAGACTGGCTACACCTTC CASSHNRFETGYTF
TRBD2 . TRBJ2-1 TRBV15 TGTGCCACCAGCAGAGATGGGAGGGGAGGCAATGAGCAGTTCTTC CATSRDGRGGNEQFF
. few TRBJ2-7 TRBV20-1 TGCAGTGCAGTAGGCTACGAGCAGTACTTC CSAVGYEQYF
. few TRBJ1-2 TRBV27 TGTGCCAGCAGGCATGATCTAAACTATGGCTACACCTTC CASRHDLNYGYTF
. . TRBJ2-7 TRBV7-2 TGTGCCAGCAGCTCCGTTACCCAGGGAGGCGAGCAGTACTTC CASSSVTQGGEQYF
TRBD1 few TRBJ2-5 TRBV20-1 TGCAGTGCTAGGCAGGGGGCGGAGACCCAGTACTTC CSARQGAETQYF
. few TRBJ1-1 TRBV6-5 TGTGCCAGCTCCCGCGGTGCGGGTGGGACTGAAGCTTTCTTT CASSRGAGGTEAFF
. many TRBJ2-7 TRBV29-1 TGCAGCGTTGGGGCGGAAACCTACGAGCAGTACTTC CSVGAETYEQYF
TRBD2 few TRBJ2-1 TRBV3-1 TGTGCCAGCAGCCAAGGAATAGCGGGATTCTCTCTTGAGCAGTTCTTC CASSQGIAGFSLEQFF
TRBD1 . TRBJ2-7 TRBV29-1 TGCAGCGTTGCCACAGGGGGCGAGTACGAGCAGTACTTC CSVATGGEYEQYF
. few TRBJ1-5 TRBV7-9 TGTGCCAGCGCGTCCGGGGGGCAGCCCCAGCATTTT CASASGGQPQHF
. . TRBJ2-5 TRBV28 TGTGCCAGCAGCACCGGGTCTTTCACGGGGGAGACCCAGTACTTC CASSTGSFTGETQYF